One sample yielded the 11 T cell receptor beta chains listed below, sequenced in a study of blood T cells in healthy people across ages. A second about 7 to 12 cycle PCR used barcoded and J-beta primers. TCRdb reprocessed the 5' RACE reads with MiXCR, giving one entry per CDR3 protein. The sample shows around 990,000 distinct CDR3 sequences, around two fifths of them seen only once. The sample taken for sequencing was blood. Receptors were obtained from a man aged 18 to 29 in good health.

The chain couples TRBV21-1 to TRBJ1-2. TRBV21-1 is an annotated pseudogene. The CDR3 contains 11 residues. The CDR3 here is CASSPEYGYTF. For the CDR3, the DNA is TGTGCCAGCAGCCCGGAGTATGGCTACACCTTC.

The CDR3 region has the DNA TGTGCCAGCAGCTTAGCGCTAAGGTTAGCGGACACCGGGGAGCTGTTTTTT. This sequence encodes CASSLALRLADTGELFF. The genes are TRBV7-2 and TRBJ2-2, with D possibly matching TRBD2 (6 bases). The CDR3 length is 17 residues. CDR1 and CDR2 from the germline V gene are SGHTA and FQGNSA. V gave up 0 bases and J gave up 3 bases, with 14 bases separating them.

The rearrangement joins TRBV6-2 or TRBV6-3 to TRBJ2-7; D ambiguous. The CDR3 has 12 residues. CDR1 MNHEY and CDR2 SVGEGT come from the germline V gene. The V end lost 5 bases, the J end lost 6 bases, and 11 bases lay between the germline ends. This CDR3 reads CASSKTVGEQYF. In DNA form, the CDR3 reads TGTGCCAGCAGTAAAACGGTGGGCGAGCAGTACTTC.

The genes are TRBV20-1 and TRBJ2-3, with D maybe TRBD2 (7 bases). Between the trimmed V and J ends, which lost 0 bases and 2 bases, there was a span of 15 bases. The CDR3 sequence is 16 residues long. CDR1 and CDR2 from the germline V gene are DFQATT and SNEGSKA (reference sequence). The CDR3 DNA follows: TGCAGTGCTAGAGATTCGGGGGGCTCACACACAGATACGCAGTATTTT. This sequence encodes CSARDSGGSHTDTQYF.

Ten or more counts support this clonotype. CDR3 sequence: CASSLTGEQPQHF. CDR3 coding DNA: TGTGCCAGCAGCTTAACAGGGGAACAGCCCCAGCATTTT. The chain uses TRBV7-9 and TRBJ1-5, with 7 bases aligning to TRBD1. The CDR3 runs 13 residues. The germline gives CDR1 SEHNR, CDR2 FQNEAQ (reference sequence). V dropped 2 bases and J dropped 7; count of bases not matched to a gene: 2.

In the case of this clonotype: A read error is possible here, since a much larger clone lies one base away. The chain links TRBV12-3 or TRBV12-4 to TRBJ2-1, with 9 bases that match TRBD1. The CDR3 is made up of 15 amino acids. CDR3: CVSSRPGQGNNEQFF. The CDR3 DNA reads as TGTGTCAGCAGCCGGCCGGGACAGGGTAACAATGAGCAGTTCTTC.

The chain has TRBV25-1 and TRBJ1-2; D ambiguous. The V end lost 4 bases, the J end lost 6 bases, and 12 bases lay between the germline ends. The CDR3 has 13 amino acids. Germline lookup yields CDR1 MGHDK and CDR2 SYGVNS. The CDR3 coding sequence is TGTGCCAGCAGTGTTCCCGGAGGCGATGGCTACACCTTC. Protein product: CASSVPGGDGYTF.

In DNA form, the CDR3 reads TGTGCCAGCAGCATAGGGCTATGGGGCCTTAATCAGCCCCAGCATTTT. Translating gives CASSIGLWGLNQPQHF. The chain is built from TRBV7-2 and TRBJ1-5, with a tentative D call TRBD1 (5 bases). The V and J ends lost 5 bases and 4 bases respectively, with 18 bases between them. This CDR3 is built from 16 residues. The V gene's germline CDR1 is SGHTA and CDR2 FQGNSA.

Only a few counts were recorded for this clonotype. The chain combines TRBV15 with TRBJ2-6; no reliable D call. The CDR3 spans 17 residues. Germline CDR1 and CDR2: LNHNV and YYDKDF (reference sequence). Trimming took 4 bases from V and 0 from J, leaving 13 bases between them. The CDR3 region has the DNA TGTGCCACCAGCATTGGGCAGATTGGCTCTGGGGCCAACGTCCTGACTTTC. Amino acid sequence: CATSIGQIGSGANVLTF.

CDR3 loop: CAWSPRTGPNTGELFF. CDR3 DNA sequence: TGTGCCTGGAGTCCTCGGACAGGACCAAACACCGGGGAGCTGTTTTTT. J is TRBJ2-2 and V is TRBV30; 7 nucleotides align to TRBD1. The germline V gene encodes CDR1 GTSNPN and CDR2 SVGIG (reference sequence). The CDR3 contains 16 residues. J was trimmed by 2 bases and V by 2 bases; bases with no gene match: 8. The complete variable domain, with remaining parts taken from reference TRBV30 and TRBJ2-2, reads SQTIHQWPATLVQPVGSPLSLECTVEGTSNPNLYWYRQAAGRGLQLLFYSVGIGQISSEVPQNLSASRPQDRQFILSSKKLLLSDSGFYLCAWSPRTGPNTGELFFGEGSRLTVL.

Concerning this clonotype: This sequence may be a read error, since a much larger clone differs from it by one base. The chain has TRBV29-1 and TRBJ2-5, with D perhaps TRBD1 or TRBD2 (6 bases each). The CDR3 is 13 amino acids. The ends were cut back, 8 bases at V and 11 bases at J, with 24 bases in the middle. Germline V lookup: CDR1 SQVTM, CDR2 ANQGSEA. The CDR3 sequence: CSHLEGGRNEQYF. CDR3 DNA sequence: TGCAGCCACCTAGAGGGGGGAAGAAATGAGCAGTACTTC.